The 26 T cell receptor beta chains reported below all come from one sample, sequenced in a study of beta chain features in type 1 diabetes. Expressed TCRB transcripts were sequenced because the entire RNA isolate underwent reverse transcription. The method was immunoSEQ multiplex PCR; TCRdb's version includes in-frame clones alone and lacks a portion of them. Among hundreds of thousands of clones listed, around a sixth were seen once. Sequencing used naive CD4+ T cells from blood. The receptors come from a man younger than 35 in good health.

Only a few counts were recorded for this clone. The chain carries TRBV6-6 and TRBJ2-1; 10 nucleotides agree with TRBD2. Per germline, CDR1 MNHNY and CDR2 SVGAGI (reference sequence). Trimming at V came to 4 bases and at J to 12 bases, leaving 9 bases not matched to a gene. The CDR3 length is 14 residues. CDR3 DNA sequence: TGTGCCAGCAGTTTAGCGGGGGGTACAATAGGGCAGTTCTTC. It encodes CASSLAGGTIGQFF.

The table lists this clone with a few counts. The gene calls are TRBV27 and TRBJ1-6; D unresolved. This CDR3 is built from 15 residues. V was clipped by 0 bases and J by 5 bases, with 8 bases between them. Per the germline V gene, CDR1 is MNHEY and CDR2 is SMNVEV (reference sequence). CDR3 amino acids: CASSLSPAHNSPLHF. CDR3 coding DNA: TGTGCCAGCAGTTTATCGCCAGCTCATAATTCACCCCTCCACTTT.

The chain couples TRBV10-3 to TRBJ2-3; a weak D match, TRBD2 (6 bases). This CDR3 contains 13 residues. With 6 bases removed from V and 13 bases from J, the gap between germline ends came to 20 bases. Germline V gives CDR1 ENHRY, CDR2 SYGVKD. The CDR3 nucleotides read TGTGCCATCAGCTCCCGAACGGGAGACGAGAAGTATTTT. Translating gives CAISSRTGDEKYF.

This clone came up a few times. The chain carries TRBV25-1 and TRBJ2-7, with TRBD1 matching over 10 bases. Germline V gene lookup returns CDR1 MGHDK and CDR2 SYGVNS. After removal of 7 bases from V and 5 bases from J, the junction contained 5 bases not matched to a gene. CDR3 size: 13 residues. CDR3 coding DNA: TGTGCCAGCACTAGGGGACAGGGGAACGAGCAGTACTTC. This codes for CASTRGQGNEQYF.

The chain joins TRBV28 to TRBJ1-2; TRBD1 might be the D (5 bases). The CDR3 sequence is 10 residues long. V lost 9 bases and J 5 bases, leaving 7 bases between the germline ends. Germline V gene sequence: CDR1 MDHEN, CDR2 SYDVKM. CDR3 nucleotides: TGTGCCAGTGGGGGGTATGGCTACACCTTC. Protein product: CASGGYGYTF.

This chain connects TRBV11-3 to TRBJ2-2, with 11 positions matching TRBD2. The J segment lost 7 bases and the V segment lost 3 bases, leaving 7 bases of the junction unmatched. The CDR3 loop spans 16 amino acids. Germline CDR1 reads SGHNT; CDR2 reads YENEEA. The chain's CDR3 is CASSLGLAANVGELFF. The CDR3 nucleotides read TGTGCCAGCAGCTTGGGACTAGCGGCGAACGTCGGGGAGCTGTTTTTT.

There are a few counts of this clone. The chain combines TRBV5-1 with TRBJ2-3; 10 bases agree with TRBD2. The CDR3 loop spans 15 amino acids. With 3 bases clipped from V and 4 bases from J, the junction kept 5 bases outside the gene matches. CDR1 is SGHRS, CDR2 YFSETQ, per germline. CDR3 amino acids: CASSSSSGGPDTQYF. The CDR3 DNA reads as TGCGCCAGCAGCTCGTCTAGCGGGGGTCCAGATACGCAGTATTTT.

CDR3 sequence (DNA): TGCAGCGTTGAAGGGCAGGGGGCTTCCTACGAGCAGTACTTC. Translating it yields CSVEGQGASYEQYF. The V call is TRBV29-1, the J call TRBJ2-5; 8 positions agree with TRBD1. The better agreement between TRBJ2-7 and the DNA end casts doubt on the J call. The CDR3 runs to 14 residues. Germline loops: CDR1 SQVTM, CDR2 ANQGSEA.

The chain carries TRBV5-1 and TRBJ1-6; 7 positions agree with TRBD1. Per germline, CDR1 SGHRS and CDR2 YFSETQ. V dropped 4 bases and J dropped 1; count of bases not matched to a gene: 5. This CDR3 contains 16 residues. The DNA for the CDR3 is TGCGCCAGCAGCGGAGGGGGCGGTTCCTATAATTCACCCCTCCACTTT. Its protein is CASSGGGGSYNSPLHF.

This clone has more than one count but fewer than ten. The V and J genes are TRBV5-4 and TRBJ2-3; 7 bases are shared with TRBD1. After removal of 3 bases from V and 6 bases from J, the junction contained 4 bases not matched to a gene. The germline gives CDR1 SGHNT, CDR2 YYREEE (reference sequence). This CDR3 contains 13 residues. For the CDR3, the DNA is TGTGCCAGCAGCTCCGGGGACAGCGATACGCAGTATTTT. It specifies CASSSGDSDTQYF.

The chain has TRBV29-1 and TRBJ1-2; 9 nucleotides match TRBD1. Germline V gene sequence: CDR1 SQVTM, CDR2 ANQGSEA. The CDR3 covers 13 residues. V trimming: 8 bases; J trimming: 1 base; junction bases outside the gene matches: 5. The CDR3 DNA follows: TGCAGCTTAGCGGACAGGGGTAACTATGGCTACACCTTC. This sequence encodes CSLADRGNYGYTF.

The chain employs TRBV6-1 and TRBJ1-2; no definite D call. The germline CDR1 and CDR2 sequences are MNHNS and SASEGT. This CDR3 is built from 13 residues. Trimming stripped 7 bases from V and 4 bases from J, with 13 bases between. This CDR3 reads CASNPVDLYGYTF. Written as DNA, the CDR3 is TGTGCCAGCAACCCGGTCGACCTCTATGGCTACACCTTC.

This clone showed up just a few times. The chain uses TRBV7-2 and TRBJ1-5; D is unclear. The CDR3 runs 14 residues. Germline assignment: CDR1 SGHTA and CDR2 FQGNSA. Trimming cost V 4 bases and J 1 base, with 8 bases left between them. This CDR3 is CASSWQSSNQPQHF. The CDR3 DNA reads TGTGCCAGCAGCTGGCAGAGCAGCAATCAGCCCCAGCATTTT.

This clone occurred a few times. An end of the junction does not agree with germline; a read error may underlie this. V and J are TRBV15 and TRBJ2-4; no definite D call. Germline V gives CDR1 LNHNV, CDR2 YYDKDF (reference sequence). There are 12 residues in the CDR3. The CDR3 region has the DNA TGTGCCACCAGCAGAGATAGGTACTCGCTCGGGTTC. Amino acids: CATSRDRYSLGF.

This clone was seen only a few times. The chain couples TRBV25-1 to TRBJ1-1, with D perhaps TRBD1 (5 bases). This CDR3 comprises 12 residues. Trimming cost V 10 bases and J 5 bases, with 14 bases left between them. In germline, CDR1 is MGHDK, CDR2 SYGVNS. The CDR3 sequence is CATGAAVTEAFF. In DNA form, the CDR3 reads TGTGCCACCGGGGCGGCGGTGACTGAAGCTTTCTTT.

This rearrangement joins TRBV7-9 to TRBJ2-5, with a tentative D call TRBD1 (7 bases). CDR3 length: 14 residues. The V gene lost 4 bases and the J gene lost 5 bases, with 14 bases spanning the gap. Per the germline V gene, CDR1 is SEHNR and CDR2 is FQNEAQ (reference sequence). Here the CDR3 reads CASSSRGEKETQYF. The DNA of the CDR3 is TGTGCCAGCAGCTCCAGGGGGGAGAAGGAGACCCAGTACTTC.

The rearrangement uses TRBV9 and TRBJ1-6; D is undetermined. Germline CDR1 SGDLS, CDR2 YYNGEE. The CDR3 sequence is 14 residues long. Trimming removed 0 bases from V and 6 bases from J, with 7 bases in between. For the CDR3, the DNA is TGTGCCAGCAGCGTAGGCCAGCTTAATTCACCCCTCCACTTT. Amino acid sequence: CASSVGQLNSPLHF.

This clone was observed a handful of times. The chain has TRBV7-9 and TRBJ2-7; D ambiguous. Trimming shortened V by 2 bases and J by 0 bases, and 8 bases separated the two germline ends. Germline V gene lookup returns CDR1 SEHNR and CDR2 FQNEAQ (reference sequence). This CDR3 region has 14 residues. This CDR3 reads CASSLMIGSYEQYF. CDR3 bases: TGTGCCAGCAGCTTAATGATCGGCTCCTACGAGCAGTACTTC.

This clone occurred a few times. The V call is TRBV9, the J call TRBJ2-2; no clear D. V dropped 5 bases and J dropped 5 bases, with 16 bases sitting between them. Germline-derived CDR1 and CDR2 are SGDLS and YYNGEE. The CDR3 sequence is 15 residues long. This chain's CDR3 is CASSNDPSPTGELFF. CDR3 in DNA: TGTGCCAGCAGTAACGACCCCTCTCCAACCGGGGAGCTGTTTTTT.

This clone turned up a few times. In the same sample, other DNA sequences code for this CDR3. The J gene is TRBJ2-7, the V gene TRBV10-3; the D gene is possibly TRBD1 (6 bases). The CDR3 consists of 12 residues. Deletions cut 7 bases from V and 0 bases from J, with 7 bases between. Germline CDR1 reads ENHRY; CDR2 reads SYGVKD. The CDR3 nucleotides read TGTGCCATCAAAGGGGGCTCCTACGAGCAGTACTTC. Its protein product is CAIKGGSYEQYF.

A few counts support this clone. The V gene is TRBV27, the J gene TRBJ2-5; 7 bases fit TRBD2. V trimming: 4 bases; J trimming: 2 bases; junction bases outside the gene matches: 7. The germline V gene has CDR1 MNHEY and CDR2 SMNVEV (reference sequence). The CDR3 runs 15 residues. CDR3 residues: CASSSVGLVQETQYF. The CDR3 DNA is TGTGCCAGCAGTTCTGTCGGACTAGTACAAGAGACCCAGTACTTC.

The chain is built from TRBV2 and TRBJ2-1; 7 bases match TRBD2. V lost 5 bases to trimming and J lost 2 bases; unmatched junction nucleotides: 9. This CDR3 has 16 residues. Germline V CDR1 and CDR2: SNHLY, FYNNEI. CDR3 region: CASSLEGLSTYNEQFF. The CDR3 DNA follows: TGTGCCAGCAGTCTCGAGGGACTATCAACCTACAATGAGCAGTTCTTC.

This clone was seen only a few times. The chain recombines TRBV5-4 with TRBJ1-2; TRBD1 aligns across 8 bases. The trim removed 4 bases at V and 8 bases at J, leaving 10 bases unmatched. Germline V gene lookup returns CDR1 SGHNT and CDR2 YYREEE (reference sequence). The CDR3 length is 14 residues. The CDR3 DNA follows: TGTGCCAGCAGCCATGAAGGACAGGGAAGGGGCTACACCTTC. Its protein product is CASSHEGQGRGYTF. Supplemented by reference TRBV5-4 and TRBJ1-2, the full variable domain reads ETGVTQSPTHLIKTRGQQVTLRCSSQSGHNTVSWYQQALGQGPQFIFQYYREEENGRGNFPPRFSGLQFPNYSSELNVNALELDDSALYLCASSHEGQGRGYTFGSGTRLTVV.

This clone has more than one count but fewer than ten. This chain connects TRBV18 to TRBJ1-1, with D uncertain. With 3 bases removed from V and 1 base from J, the gap between germline ends came to 3 bases. The CDR3 is 12 amino acids. The germline V gene has CDR1 KGHSH and CDR2 LQKENI. The CDR3 here is CASSPENTEAFF. The CDR3 DNA reads as TGTGCCAGCTCACCGGAGAACACTGAAGCTTTCTTT.

This clone showed up just a few times. V usage is TRBV25-1 and J usage is TRBJ2-5; the D is unclear. This CDR3 is built from 12 residues. The germline gives CDR1 MGHDK, CDR2 SYGVNS. V lost 2 bases to trimming and J lost 1 base, with 2 bases between them. CDR3 protein: CASSEPQETQYF. DNA for the CDR3: TGTGCCAGCAGTGAACCCCAAGAGACCCAGTACTTC.

The V and J genes are TRBV2 and TRBJ2-5; 7 nucleotides line up with TRBD2. CDR3 length equals 13 residues. Unmatched junction bases numbered 6, after V lost 6 bases and J lost 5 bases. From germline, CDR1 is SNHLY and CDR2 FYNNEI. Here the CDR3 reads CASRKTGGETQYF. The CDR3, as DNA: TGTGCCAGCAGAAAGACCGGGGGGGAGACCCAGTACTTC.